This note documents a single T cell receptor beta chain sequence. Its antigen is not known. The data are from a study of T-cell memory formation after mild COVID-19. About the research overall: Most TCR clusters belonged to a single donor. Study results and caveats: Day 15 to 85 contractors were CD4/CD8 balanced; later expanders leaned CD4+. Second-wave clones that peaked on day 37 lacked confirmed SARS-CoV-2 specificity.

This CDR3 contains 12 residues. The V gene's germline CDR1 is SEHNR and CDR2 FQNEAQ (reference sequence). J gave up 11 bases and V 5 bases, and 8 bases lay outside the gene matches. Constant-segment primers and 5'RACE yielded cDNA libraries for TCR alpha and TCR beta, each carrying sample barcodes and UMIs. In TCRdb, the 5' RACE reads were re-called with MiXCR into one record per CDR3 protein. The data contain more than 85,000 distinct CDR3 sequences, roughly 10% of them singletons. This receptor was obtained from a man aged 18 to 30 who had mild COVID-19 (a few samples of this study predate the infection). Cell type and time point are not known. Sequenced material: PBMCs or a T cell subset sorted from them (not recorded which). The rearrangement joins TRBV7-9 to TRBJ2-7; 8 positions match TRBD1. For the CDR3, the DNA is TGTGCCAGCAGCGCCGGGACAGGCGACAAGTACGTC. This codes for CASSAGTGDKYV.